The present entry profiles one T cell receptor (beta chain) with its context. The antigen it binds to is not known. The sample holds no much larger clone one base away, and base qualities are not on file. These data originate in a study of blood T cell repertoires in COVID-19 (dated by TCRdb to 2019 to 2021). With regard to the full study: The collaborator samples originated in the United States, Italy and Spain and spanned the acute and convalescent phases of COVID-19. The prospective study material was composed of cDNA or gDNA derived from T cells, B-cell-depleted T cells, or PBMCs. Deeply sampled blood TCRbeta repertoires from subjects exposed to, actively infected with, or recovered from COVID-19 were included in the dataset. A freely available public database, intended as a resource for researchers studying the immune response to SARS-CoV-2, is where the repertoires were released. The samples were drawn from two sources: the first 160 participants of the ongoing ImmuneRACE study, and 1,200 or so subjects contributed by 6 global collaborators. A de-identified subject ID, COVID-19 status, age in years and sex were almost always included in the sample metadata. Where available, HLA class I and class II types were obtained from metadata supplied by the sample provider rather than from assay-based typing. Study-wide conclusions, independent of this receptor: The quantity of clinical and demographic metadata differed by source and by participant and was supplied without curation.

Collaborating institutions collected whole blood in K2EDTA tubes following their own protocols. For TCRbeta analysis, collaborators shipped samples as frozen whole blood, isolated PBMCs, or DNA extracted from either of those sample types. V sheds 6 bases and J sheds 4 bases, leaving 13 bases between their ends. CDR1 and CDR2 are read off the germline V gene as MDHEN and SYDVKM. Including the terminal cysteine and phenylalanine, the CDR3 comprises 14 residues. Solely the CDR3 DNA is kept, with 42 bases framed from the first base. TCRbeta CDR3 regions were amplified from genomic DNA using the immunoSEQ Assay, a bias-controlled multiplex PCR. The authors processed their data as follows. Nucleated cell counts per sample were estimated from amplification of reference gene primers within the assay. To quantify the absolute abundance of each unique TCRbeta CDR3 rearrangement, sequence reads were collapsed and filtered. Productive Simpson clonality was computed per sample as the square root of Simpson's diversity index over productive rearrangements. The source is immuneACCESS, and TCRdb retained only in-frame sequences with V and J called. Part of the clones is not carried over; for the studies checked, unresolved V genes explain less than half of this, and the remainder is unexplained. V, J and clone size are those of that table, while D and trimming were read from the DNA. This sample holds fewer than 200,000 clones; approximately 92% were observed only once. Approximately 0.56% of the sample comes from the top ten.

The sequence was obtained from a man between 50 and 59 years old with acute or convalescent COVID-19. Material: peripheral blood. The sequence links TRBV28 to TRBJ1-5; TRBD1 is a weak D gene call, 5 bases matching. The CDR3 loop reads CASSRAGGNQPQHF. The DNA sequence is as follows: TGTGCCAGCAGCCGGGCGGGGGGAAATCAGCCCCAGCATTTT.